These 30 T cell receptor beta chains were sequenced from one sample in a study of blood T cell repertoires in COVID-19. Method: immunoSEQ multiplex PCR; TCRdb's copy keeps in-frame clones and lacks some. The sample carries about 190,000 clones, around 83% recorded once. Sequenced: peripheral blood. The receptors were sampled from a man aged 50 or older with active or convalescent COVID-19.

V and J are TRBV19 and TRBJ2-2; D is unclear. Trimming shortened V by 2 bases and J by 8 bases, and 6 bases separated the two germline ends. This CDR3 has 12 amino acids. Looked up from germline, CDR1 is LNHDA and CDR2 is SQIVND (reference sequence). CDR3 in amino acids: CASSIWAGELFF. The CDR3 DNA reads as TGTGCCAGTAGTATATGGGCGGGGGAGCTGTTTTTT. The variable domain in full, with the rest retrieved from reference TRBV19 and TRBJ2-2, is DGGITQSPKYLFRKEGQNVTLSCEQNLNHDAMYWYRQDPGQGLRLIYYSQIVNDFQKGDIAEGYSVSREKKESFPLTVTSAQKNPTAFYLCASSIWAGELFFGEGSRLTVL.

J is TRBJ2-2 and V is TRBV5-1; 7 positions match TRBD2. The V gene end was trimmed by 4 bases and the J gene end by 1 base; junction bases not matched to a gene: 4. The CDR3 runs to 15 residues. The germline gives CDR1 SGHRS, CDR2 YFSETQ. CDR3 nucleotides: TGCGCCAGCAGCGATGAGCGGGGGAACACCGGGGAGCTGTTTTTT. Amino acid sequence: CASSDERGNTGELFF. Filled out from reference TRBV5-1 and TRBJ2-2, the complete variable domain reads KAGVTQTPRYLIKTRGQQVTLSCSPISGHRSVSWYQQTPGQGLQFLFEYFSETQRNKGNFPGRFSGRQFSNSRSEMNVSTLELGDSALYLCASSDERGNTGELFFGEGSRLTVL.

DNA of the CDR3: TGCGCCAGCAGCCTGGACAGGGGCCCAAACACTGAAGCTTTCTTT. It is translated as CASSLDRGPNTEAFF. The chain recombines TRBV10-1 with TRBJ1-1; 9 bases map to TRBD1. Trimming cost V 6 bases and J 2 bases; bases outside gene matches: 7. CDR3 length: 15 amino acids. The germline CDR1 and CDR2 sequences are WNHNN and SYGVQD (reference sequence).

V usage is TRBV7-2 and J usage is TRBJ1-5, with 11 nucleotides matching TRBD1. The CDR3 has 18 amino acids. J gave up 6 bases and V 5 bases, and 15 bases lay outside the gene matches. In germline, CDR1 is SGHTA, CDR2 FQGNSA. CDR3 sequence reads: CASSPQDRGLLFLQPQHF. CDR3 sequence (DNA): TGTGCCAGCAGCCCCCAGGACAGGGGGCTATTATTCCTTCAGCCCCAGCATTTT.

Only a few counts were recorded for this clone. The chain joins TRBV7-2 to TRBJ2-1; TRBD1 matches 7 bases. Trimming at V came to 3 bases and at J to 8 bases, leaving 16 bases not matched to a gene. Germline values: CDR1 SGHTA, CDR2 FQGNSA. The CDR3 loop spans 17 amino acids. CDR3 nucleotide sequence: TGTGCCAGCAGCTTCCCCGTTAGACAGGGTAGGCGCGATGAGCAGTTCTTC. As protein: CASSFPVRQGRRDEQFF. Based on the CDR3 plus reference TRBV7-2 and TRBJ2-1, the full variable domain is GAGVSQSPSNKVTEKGKDVELRCDPISGHTALYWYRQSLGQGLEFLIYFQGNSAPDKSGLPSDRFSAERTGGSVSTLTIQRTQQEDSAVYLCASSFPVRQGRRDEQFFGPGTRLTVL.

The chain recombines TRBV9 with TRBJ1-2; D not resolved. The CDR3 has 14 residues. V lost 4 bases, J lost 0 bases, and 10 bases lay in between. Germline V gene sequence: CDR1 SGDLS, CDR2 YYNGEE. The CDR3 nucleotides are TGTGCCAGCAGCCTCGGGTCAACTAACTATGGCTACACCTTC. Translated: CASSLGSTNYGYTF.

The chain carries TRBV27 and TRBJ2-1, with a tentative D call TRBD1 (6 bases). The germline V gene encodes CDR1 MNHEY and CDR2 SMNVEV (reference sequence). The CDR3 is made up of 14 amino acids. V lost 3 bases and J 6 bases, leaving 12 bases between the germline ends. CDR3 in amino acids: CASSFWTVPNEQFF. The CDR3, as DNA: TGTGCCAGCAGTTTTTGGACAGTCCCCAATGAGCAGTTCTTC.

The chain combines TRBV6-5 with TRBJ2-3; 11 bases match TRBD2. From germline, CDR1 is MNHEY and CDR2 SVGAGI. Losses at the gene ends were 7 bases for V and 4 bases for J; bases not matched to a gene: 4. This CDR3 region has 14 residues. The CDR3 DNA follows: TGTGCCAGCATGGTAGCGGGGGGGGCAGATACGCAGTATTTT. Its translation: CASMVAGGADTQYF.

V usage is TRBV30 and J usage is TRBJ1-6; tentatively, D is TRBD1 (5 bases). The CDR3 runs to 14 residues. Trimming left V 0 bases short and J 5 bases short, with 8 bases between. CDR1 and CDR2 (germline): GTSNPN, SVGIG (reference sequence). In DNA, the CDR3 is TGTGCCTGGAGTGTAACGGGGGATAATTCACCCCTCCACTTT. Translating it yields CAWSVTGDNSPLHF.

This chain joins TRBV5-4 and TRBJ2-1; D is perhaps TRBD1 (6 bases). V was pared by 4 bases and J by 2 bases, with 13 bases between. The CDR3 has 15 residues. Germline CDR1 reads SGHNT; CDR2 reads YYREEE (reference sequence). The chain's CDR3 is CASSLDRTTYNEQFF. CDR3 in DNA: TGTGCCAGCAGCCTTGACAGGACCACCTACAATGAGCAGTTCTTC.

This clone occurred many times. The rearrangement joins TRBV2 to TRBJ2-2; 11 bases map to TRBD2. CDR1 is SNHLY, CDR2 FYNNEI, per germline. The CDR3 has 16 amino acids. Trimming took 5 bases from V and 5 from J; bases not matched to a gene: 7. The CDR3 region is CASSPRTSGSTGELFF. CDR3 nucleotide sequence: TGTGCCAGCAGTCCTCGTACTAGCGGGAGTACCGGGGAGCTGTTTTTT. Full variable domain (outside the CDR3, taken from reference TRBV2 and TRBJ2-2): EPEVTQTPSHQVTQMGQEVILRCVPISNHLYFYWYRQILGQKVEFLVSFYNNEISEKSEIFDDQFSVERPDGSNFTLKIRSTKLEDSAMYFCASSPRTSGSTGELFFGEGSRLTVL.

The chain carries TRBV19 and TRBJ1-1; D call uncertain. The CDR3 length is 11 residues. Per germline, CDR1 LNHDA and CDR2 SQIVND (reference sequence). In DNA, the CDR3 is TGTGGTGGGAGATTGAACACTGAAGCTTTCTTT. Residues: CGGRLNTEAFF.

The sample holds a few counts of this clone. The chain uses TRBV2 and TRBJ2-2; D not resolved. CDR3 size: 12 residues. Trimming stripped 6 bases from V and 6 bases from J, with 8 bases between. CDR1 and CDR2 (germline): SNHLY, FYNNEI. CDR3 sequence (DNA): TGTGCCAGCAGATCGAGCCCCGGGGAGCTGTTTTTT. This translates into CASRSSPGELFF.

The CDR3 is CASSQVGGHTEAFF. The CDR3 nucleotides read TGTGCCAGCAGCCAAGTGGGGGGACACACTGAAGCTTTCTTT. The chain links TRBV3-1 (or the pseudogene TRBV3-2) to TRBJ1-1, with D perhaps TRBD1 (5 bases). V lost 1 base to trimming and J lost 3 bases, with 9 bases between them. This CDR3 spans 14 amino acids. CDR1 is LGHDT, CDR2 YNNKEL, per germline (reference sequence).

The V and J genes are TRBV19 and TRBJ2-1; a possible D gene is TRBD2 (6 bases). Germline CDR1 LNHDA, CDR2 SQIVND (reference sequence). The CDR3 consists of 16 residues. Between the trimmed V and J ends, which lost 6 bases and 2 bases, there was a span of 17 bases. The CDR3 DNA follows: TGTGCCAGTAGCAGAGGTAGTAGCGGTGCCTACAATGAGCAGTTCTTC. Protein: CASSRGSSGAYNEQFF. The full variable domain, its missing parts supplied by reference TRBV19 and TRBJ2-1, is DGGITQSPKYLFRKEGQNVTLSCEQNLNHDAMYWYRQDPGQGLRLIYYSQIVNDFQKGDIAEGYSVSREKKESFPLTVTSAQKNPTAFYLCASSRGSSGAYNEQFFGPGTRLTVL.

The gene calls are TRBV6-5 and TRBJ1-3; D remains ambiguous. The CDR3 extends over 11 amino acids. The V and J ends lost 5 bases and 6 bases respectively, with 5 bases between them. Germline V lookup: CDR1 MNHEY, CDR2 SVGAGI. Written as DNA, the CDR3 is TGTGCCAGCAGTCCCAAAAACACCATATATTTT. Encoded protein: CASSPKNTIYF.

The chain uses TRBV5-6 and TRBJ1-5; D ambiguous. This CDR3 contains 15 residues. The V gene lost 4 bases and the J gene lost 0 bases, with 11 bases spanning the gap. CDR1 is SGHDT and CDR2 is YYEEEE in the germline V gene. The CDR3 DNA sequence: TGTGCCAGCAGCCACGGACTATATAGCAATCAGCCCCAGCATTTT. The encoded protein is CASSHGLYSNQPQHF.

The V call is TRBV5-6, the J call TRBJ2-1; TRBD2 matches at 9 bases. Trimming removed 0 bases from V and 3 bases from J; junction bases left unmatched: 7. This CDR3 has 17 residues. Per germline, CDR1 SGHDT and CDR2 YYEEEE. In DNA, the CDR3 is TGTGCCAGCAGCTTGGCGGGCGGGGGGGCCGGCTACAATGAGCAGTTCTTC. Its translation is CASSLAGGGAGYNEQFF.

This clone was counted only a few times. This chain links TRBV7-2 with TRBJ1-2; possible D gene TRBD1, 5 bases. Germline assignment: CDR1 SGHTA and CDR2 FQGNSA. CDR3 length: 14 residues. The ends were cut back, 1 base at V and 2 bases at J, with 8 bases in the middle. The CDR3 loop reads CASSLGGVNYGYTF. The CDR3 DNA follows: TGTGCCAGCAGCTTAGGGGGCGTAAACTATGGCTACACCTTC. The full variable domain, completed using reference TRBV7-2 and TRBJ1-2, is GAGVSQSPSNKVTEKGKDVELRCDPISGHTALYWYRQSLGQGLEFLIYFQGNSAPDKSGLPSDRFSAERTGGSVSTLTIQRTQQEDSAVYLCASSLGGVNYGYTFGSGTRLTVV.

The chain is built from TRBV19 and TRBJ2-7, with D hard to call. Trimming shortened V by 7 bases and J by 2 bases, and 15 bases separated the two germline ends. The CDR3 length is 14 residues. Germline assignment: CDR1 LNHDA and CDR2 SQIVND (reference sequence). The CDR3 sequence is CASTHRQTTYEQYF. CDR3 nucleotides: TGTGCCAGTACCCATCGACAAACAACCTACGAGCAGTACTTC. The full variable domain, rest sourced from reference TRBV19 and TRBJ2-7, is DGGITQSPKYLFRKEGQNVTLSCEQNLNHDAMYWYRQDPGQGLRLIYYSQIVNDFQKGDIAEGYSVSREKKESFPLTVTSAQKNPTAFYLCASTHRQTTYEQYFGPGTRLTVT.

The chain uses TRBV5-1 and TRBJ1-3; D not certain. There are 15 residues in the CDR3. Germline-derived CDR1 and CDR2 are SGHRS and YFSETQ. The germline V and J ends were trimmed by 0 bases and 0 bases, with 7 bases remaining between them. The CDR3 DNA reads TGCGCCAGCAGCTTGGACGGGGTCTCTGGAAACACCATATATTTT. Translated, it gives CASSLDGVSGNTIYF.

The chain joins TRBV7-9 to TRBJ2-1; D is ambiguous. V lost 0 bases and J 0 bases, leaving 15 bases between the germline ends. The CDR3 covers 18 residues. CDR1 is SEHNR, CDR2 FQNEAQ, per germline (reference sequence). Here the CDR3 reads CASSLALRRGSSYNEQFF. DNA for the CDR3: TGTGCCAGCAGCTTAGCGCTAAGGCGCGGAAGCTCCTACAATGAGCAGTTCTTC.

This clone was seen more than once but under ten times. The chain employs TRBV19 and TRBJ1-1, with D perhaps matching TRBD1 (6 bases). Trimming took 5 bases from V and 4 from J, leaving 11 bases between them. The CDR3 is made up of 13 amino acids. Per the germline V gene, CDR1 is LNHDA and CDR2 is SQIVND (reference sequence). Here the CDR3 DNA reads TGTGCCAGTAGTGTTATCAGGGGCACTGAAGCTTTCTTT. The encoded protein is CASSVIRGTEAFF.

The sample holds one count of this clone. The chain links TRBV25-1 to TRBJ1-1; 7 positions agree with TRBD1. Germline CDR1 reads MGHDK; CDR2 reads SYGVNS. This CDR3 is 13 amino acids long. Trimming at V came to 6 bases and at J to 5 bases, leaving 6 bases not matched to a gene. CDR3 loop: CASRVQGRTEAFF. The CDR3 nucleotides are TGTGCCAGCAGAGTACAGGGGAGGACTGAAGCTTTCTTT. Together with reference TRBV25-1 and TRBJ1-1, the CDR3 gives the full variable domain: EADIYQTPRYLVIGTGKKITLECSQTMGHDKMYWYQQDPGMELHLIHYSYGVNSTEKGDLSSESTVSRIRTEHFPLTLESARPSHTSQYLCASRVQGRTEAFFGQGTRLTVV.

The V gene is TRBV7-9, the J gene TRBJ2-1, with 8 bases lining up with TRBD2. This CDR3 region has 14 residues. From germline, CDR1 is SEHNR and CDR2 FQNEAQ (reference sequence). V lost 7 bases to trimming and J lost 0 bases; unmatched junction nucleotides: 2. The CDR3 nucleotides are TGTGCCAGCACGGGGGGGATCTCCTACAATGAGCAGTTCTTC. Amino acids: CASTGGISYNEQFF. Filled out from reference TRBV7-9 and TRBJ2-1, the complete variable domain reads DTGVSQNPRHKITKRGQNVTFRCDPISEHNRLYWYRQTLGQGPEFLTYFQNEAQLEKSRLLSDRFSAERPKGSFSTLEIQRTEQGDSAMYLCASTGGISYNEQFFGPGTRLTVL.

DNA of the CDR3: TGTGCCAGCAGCCATCGAGGAGGCGCTAATGAAAAACTGTTTTTT. Translation gives CASSHRGGANEKLFF. The chain couples TRBV3-1 (or the pseudogene TRBV3-2) to TRBJ1-4; D not certain. The length of the CDR3 is 15 residues. CDR1 is LGHDT and CDR2 is YNNKEL in the germline V gene (reference sequence). With 3 bases removed from V and 3 bases from J, the gap between germline ends came to 11 bases.

This chain uses TRBV6-5 with TRBJ2-7, with D uncertain. There are 14 residues in the CDR3. V was cut by 6 bases and J by 1 base, with 13 bases left in between. The germline V gene has CDR1 MNHEY and CDR2 SVGAGI. The CDR3 reads CASSTNTISYEQYF. The CDR3, as DNA: TGTGCCAGCAGCACTAACACAATTTCCTACGAGCAGTACTTC.

The sample holds one count of this clone. The rearrangement links TRBV6-6 to TRBJ1-1; possible D gene TRBD1, 5 bases. Per the germline V gene, CDR1 is MNHNY and CDR2 is SVGAGI (reference sequence). The CDR3 sequence is 13 residues long. The ends were cut back, 7 bases at V and 3 bases at J, with 12 bases in the middle. The CDR3 sequence: CASKGREDTEAFF. The CDR3 DNA sequence: TGTGCCAGCAAGGGCAGGGAGGACACTGAAGCTTTCTTT.

The table lists this clone with a few counts. This sequence joins TRBV6-5 and TRBJ1-1, with TRBD1 as a possible D gene (5 bases). V was cut by 5 bases and J by 4 bases, with 8 bases left in between. Germline V lookup: CDR1 MNHEY, CDR2 SVGAGI. This CDR3 has 12 amino acids. CDR3 sequence reads: CASSKGFTEAFF. The DNA of the CDR3 is TGTGCCAGCAGTAAGGGGTTCACTGAAGCTTTCTTT.

The chain links TRBV7-2 to TRBJ2-7; 13 bases fit TRBD2. The CDR3 is 17 amino acids. Per germline, CDR1 SGHTA and CDR2 FQGNSA. J was trimmed by 2 bases and V by 0 bases; bases with no gene match: 4. The CDR3 coding sequence is TGTGCCAGCAGCTTAGCCGGGACTAGCGGGGTCCCCTACGAGCAGTACTTC. Its protein is CASSLAGTSGVPYEQYF.